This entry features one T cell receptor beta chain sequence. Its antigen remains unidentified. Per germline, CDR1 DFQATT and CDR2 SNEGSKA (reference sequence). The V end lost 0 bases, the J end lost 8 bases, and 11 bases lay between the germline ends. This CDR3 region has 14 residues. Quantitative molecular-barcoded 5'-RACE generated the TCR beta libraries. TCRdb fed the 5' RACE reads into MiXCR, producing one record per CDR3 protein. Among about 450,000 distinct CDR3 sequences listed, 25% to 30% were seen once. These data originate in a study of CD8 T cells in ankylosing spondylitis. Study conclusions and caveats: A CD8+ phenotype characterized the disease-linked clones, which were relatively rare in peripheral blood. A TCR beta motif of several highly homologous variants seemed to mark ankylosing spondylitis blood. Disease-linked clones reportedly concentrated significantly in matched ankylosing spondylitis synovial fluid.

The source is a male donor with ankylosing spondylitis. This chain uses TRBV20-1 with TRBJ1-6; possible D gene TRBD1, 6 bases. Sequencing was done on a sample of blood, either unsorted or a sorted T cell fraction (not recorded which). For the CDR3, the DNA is TGCAGTGCTAGAGATGAACAGGGTGATTCACCCCTCCACTTT. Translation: CSARDEQGDSPLHF.